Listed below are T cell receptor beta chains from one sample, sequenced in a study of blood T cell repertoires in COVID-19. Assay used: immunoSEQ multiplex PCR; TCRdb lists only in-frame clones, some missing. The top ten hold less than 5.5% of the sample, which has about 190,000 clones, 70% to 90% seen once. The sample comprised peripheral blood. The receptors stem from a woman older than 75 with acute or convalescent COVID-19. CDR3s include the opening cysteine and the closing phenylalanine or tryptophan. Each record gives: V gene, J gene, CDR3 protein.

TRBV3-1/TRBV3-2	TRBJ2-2	CASSQAGLAKTGELFF
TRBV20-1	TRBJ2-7	CSASKGNILGEQYF
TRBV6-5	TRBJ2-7	CASSYPTGSYEQYF
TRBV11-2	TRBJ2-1	CASSSLGGISYNEQFF
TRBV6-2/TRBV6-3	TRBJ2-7	CASSYSFRDRGYEQYF
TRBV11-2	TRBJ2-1	CASSSRTSVILTNNEQFF
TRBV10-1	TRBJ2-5	CASSESTGAPLQETQYF
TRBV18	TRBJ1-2	CASSPQGTIQNGYTF
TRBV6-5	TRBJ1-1	CASHRGTEAFF
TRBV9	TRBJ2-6	CASSVVSGAISGANVLTF
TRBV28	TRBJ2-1	CASSALGTSGLNEQFF
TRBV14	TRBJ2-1	CASSQDPGQGTYEQFF
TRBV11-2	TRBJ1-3	CASSLGYRGSGNTIYF
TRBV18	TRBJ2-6	CASSPMIGTGGTGANVLTF
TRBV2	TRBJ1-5	CASSDRRVGEQPQHF
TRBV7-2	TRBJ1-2	CASSLVGRTGYTF
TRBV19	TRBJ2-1	CASSIGGGRGNEQFF
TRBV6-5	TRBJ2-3	CASSYRLAGADTQYF
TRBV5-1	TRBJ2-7	CASSISGRSPYEQYF
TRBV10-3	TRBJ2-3	CAIGLAGGSNTQYF
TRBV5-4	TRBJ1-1	CASSFRLGTGTGGTEAFF
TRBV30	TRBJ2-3	CAWSAMGTIRVDTQYF
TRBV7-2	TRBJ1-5	CASSPDPGQDQPQHF
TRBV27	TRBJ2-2	CASSPLGQVWNTGELFF